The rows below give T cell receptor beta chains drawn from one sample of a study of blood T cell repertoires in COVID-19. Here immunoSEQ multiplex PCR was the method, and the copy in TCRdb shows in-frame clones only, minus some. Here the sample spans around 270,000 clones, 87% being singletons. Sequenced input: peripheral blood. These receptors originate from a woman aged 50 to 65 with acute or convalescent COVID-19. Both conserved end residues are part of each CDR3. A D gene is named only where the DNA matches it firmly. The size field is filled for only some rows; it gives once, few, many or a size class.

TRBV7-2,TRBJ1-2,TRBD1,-,TGTGCCAGCAGCTTAAGGACAGGGGGCATCGGCTACACCTTC,CASSLRTGGIGYTF
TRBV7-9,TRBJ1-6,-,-,TGTGCCAGCAGCTCACGCCAGGGCCTCAATTCACCCCTCCACTTT,CASSSRQGLNSPLHF
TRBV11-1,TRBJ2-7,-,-,TGTGCCAGCAGCTTAGGCGGAAGCAGGGGTTCCTACGAGCAGTACTTC,CASSLGGSRGSYEQYF
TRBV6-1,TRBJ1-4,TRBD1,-,TGTGCCAGCAGTGAACCCGGGACAGGTGAAAAACTGTTTTTT,CASSEPGTGEKLFF
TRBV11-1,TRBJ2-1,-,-,TGTGCCAGCAGCTCCTTAGGACAGCGCTACAATGAGCAGTTCTTC,CASSSLGQRYNEQFF
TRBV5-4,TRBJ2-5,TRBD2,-,TGTGCCAGCAGCTTACGACGGGAGGAAGAGACCCAGTACTTC,CASSLRREEETQYF
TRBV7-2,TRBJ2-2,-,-,TGTGCCAGCAGCTTAGGGACACCCGGGGAGCTGTTTTTT,CASSLGTPGELFF
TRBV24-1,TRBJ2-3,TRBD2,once,TGTGCCACCAGTGATCCTGCCGGGACTAGGGAAGTAGATACGCAGTATTTT,CATSDPAGTREVDTQYF
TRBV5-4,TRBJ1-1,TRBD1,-,TGTGCCAGCAGCTTGGGAGGGGGCCTGCAATCCGACACTGAAGCTTTCTTT,CASSLGGGLQSDTEAFF
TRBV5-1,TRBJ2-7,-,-,TGCGCCAGCAGCTTGGCCATCGGGGAGGGGGCCTACGAGCAGTACTTC,CASSLAIGEGAYEQYF
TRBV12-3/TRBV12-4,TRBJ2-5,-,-,TGTGCCAGCAGTTCCGGGGAGACCCAGTACTTC,CASSSGETQYF
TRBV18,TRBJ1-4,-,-,TGTGCCAGCTCACCTATACCGGGTAATGAAAAACTGTTTTTT,CASSPIPGNEKLFF
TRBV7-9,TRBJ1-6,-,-,TGTGCCAGCAGCTGGGGCAATTATAATTCACCCCTCCACTTT,CASSWGNYNSPLHF
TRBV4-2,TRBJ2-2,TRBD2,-,TGTGCCAGCAGCCAAAAGACTAGCGGGAGTTCCACCGGGGAGCTGTTTTTT,CASSQKTSGSSTGELFF
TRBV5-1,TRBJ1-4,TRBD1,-,TGCGCCAGCAGCTCGGGACAGTTTAATGAAAAACTGTTTTTT,CASSSGQFNEKLFF
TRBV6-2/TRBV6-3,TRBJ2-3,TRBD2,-,TGTGCCAGCAGTTTTTCGACTATTAAGTTAGCGGGAGGGACCACAGATACGCAGTATTTT,CASSFSTIKLAGGTTDTQYF
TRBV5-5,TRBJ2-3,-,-,TGTGCCAGCATGTATCTAGGACAGAGCACAGATACGCAGTATTTT,CASMYLGQSTDTQYF
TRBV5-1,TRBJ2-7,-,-,TGCGCCAGCAGCTTGGGGCTCGAGCAGTACTTC,CASSLGLEQYF
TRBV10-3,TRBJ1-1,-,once,TGTGCCATCAGGGAGATAGGGGCTTGGACTGAAGCTTTCTTT,CAIREIGAWTEAFF
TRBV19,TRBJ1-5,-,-,TGTGCCAGTAGTGCCGGCGGCCTAAGAAGCAATCAGCCCCAGCATTTT,CASSAGGLRSNQPQHF
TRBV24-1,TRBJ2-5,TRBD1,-,TGTGCCACCAGTGACCACAGGGGGCCCGAGACCCAGTACTTC,CATSDHRGPETQYF
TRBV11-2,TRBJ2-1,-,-,TGTGCCAGCAGCTTAGCTCTACAGGGAAACAATGAGCAGTTCTTC,CASSLALQGNNEQFF
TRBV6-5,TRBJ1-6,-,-,TGTGCCAGCAGTTACCGGAGCTCCTATAATTCACCCCTCCACTTT,CASSYRSSYNSPLHF
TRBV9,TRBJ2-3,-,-,TGTGCCAGCAGCGTAGCGGGGGGCAGAGATACGCAGTATTTT,CASSVAGGRDTQYF
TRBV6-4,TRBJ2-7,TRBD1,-,TGTGCCAGCAGTGCGGACAGGAATTCCTACGAGCAGTACTTC,CASSADRNSYEQYF
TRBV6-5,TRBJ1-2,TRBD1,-,TGTGCCAGCAGCGCGACAGGGCTCCCTAACTATGGCTACACCTTC,CASSATGLPNYGYTF
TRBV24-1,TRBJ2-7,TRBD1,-,TGTGCCACCAGTGATACCCGGACAGGGGCCTACGAGCAGTACTTC,CATSDTRTGAYEQYF
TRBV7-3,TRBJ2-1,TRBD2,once,TGTGCCAGCAGCTTAAGGTCTAGCGGGCCCTGGGATGAGCAGTTCTTC,CASSLRSSGPWDEQFF
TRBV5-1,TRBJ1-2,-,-,TGCGCCAGCAGCTTGTCCCCCGACAGGCGCTATGGCTACACCTTC,CASSLSPDRRYGYTF
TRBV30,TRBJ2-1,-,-,TGTGCCTGGAGTGGGAGCGGGACAGGTAGTTACAATGAGCAGTTCTTC,CAWSGSGTGSYNEQFF
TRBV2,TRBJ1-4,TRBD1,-,TGTGCCAGCCGACAGGGGGCTAATGAAAAACTGTTTTTT,CASRQGANEKLFF
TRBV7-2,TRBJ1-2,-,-,TGTGCCAGCAGCTTAGGCTCCCGCGTACTGGACTATGGCTACACCTTC,CASSLGSRVLDYGYTF